A single count supports the clone carrying this TCR beta chain. Its antigen is undetermined. The data were obtained in a study of OX40 agonist ivuxolimab in advanced cancers. Study-wide background: Ivuxolimab was delivered to patients intravenously every 2 weeks at doses spanning 0.01 to 10 mg/kg. Age averaged approximately 60 years (range about 20 to 80), and less than 85% were male.

General study findings and limits: Undetermined was the antigen specificity of the expanded peripheral T cells. Low levels of normalized T-cell clonal expansion also appeared in some nonresponders.

This CDR3 contains 15 residues. Germline CDR1 and CDR2: SGHNT and YYREEE (reference sequence). With 1 base clipped from V and 7 bases from J, the junction kept 5 bases outside the gene matches. The repertoire was sequenced with immunoSEQ multiplex PCR; TCRdb's copy has only in-frame clones and lacks some. This sample has about 72,000 clones; 75% to 90% occur once, and the top ten carry 1.3%. This clonotype originated in an adult with an advanced solid tumor such as melanoma, head and neck, liver or kidney cancer. The specimen was CD4+ or CD8+ T cells sorted from blood, collected in a trial of the OX40 agonist ivuxolimab. The chain uses TRBV5-4 and TRBJ2-1; 10 nucleotides match TRBD2. The CDR3 reads CASSLSGRAGNEQFF. The DNA of the CDR3 is TGTGCCAGCAGCTTGAGCGGGAGGGCCGGGAATGAGCAGTTCTTC. The variable domain in full, completed from reference TRBV5-4 and TRBJ2-1, reads ETGVTQSPTHLIKTRGQQVTLRCSSQSGHNTVSWYQQALGQGPQFIFQYYREEENGRGNFPPRFSGLQFPNYSSELNVNALELDDSALYLCASSLSGRAGNEQFFGPGTRLTVL.